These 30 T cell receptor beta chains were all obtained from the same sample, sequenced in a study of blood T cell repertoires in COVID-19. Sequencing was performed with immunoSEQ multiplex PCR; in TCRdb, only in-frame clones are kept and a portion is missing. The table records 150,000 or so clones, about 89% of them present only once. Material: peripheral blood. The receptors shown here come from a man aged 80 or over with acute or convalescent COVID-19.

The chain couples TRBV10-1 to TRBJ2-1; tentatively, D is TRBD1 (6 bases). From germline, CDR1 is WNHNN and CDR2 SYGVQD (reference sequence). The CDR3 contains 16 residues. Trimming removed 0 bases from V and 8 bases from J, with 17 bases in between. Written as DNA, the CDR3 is TGCGCCAGCAGTGAGTCTCGGCAGGGGAATGTGGATGAGCAGTTCTTC. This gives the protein CASSESRQGNVDEQFF.

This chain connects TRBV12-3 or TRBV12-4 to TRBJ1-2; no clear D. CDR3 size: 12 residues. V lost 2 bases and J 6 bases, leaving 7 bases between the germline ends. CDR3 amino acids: CASSLIADGYTF. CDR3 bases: TGTGCCAGCAGTTTAATCGCGGATGGCTACACCTTC.

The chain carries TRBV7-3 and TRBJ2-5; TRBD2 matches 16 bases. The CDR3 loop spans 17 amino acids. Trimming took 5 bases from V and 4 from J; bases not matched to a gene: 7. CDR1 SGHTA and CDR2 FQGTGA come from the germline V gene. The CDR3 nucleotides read TGTGCCAGCAGCCCTACGGGACTAGCGGGAGGGGGAGAGACCCAGTACTTC. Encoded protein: CASSPTGLAGGGETQYF. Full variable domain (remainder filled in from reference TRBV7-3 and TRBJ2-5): GAGVSQTPSNKVTEKGKYVELRCDPISGHTALYWYRQSLGQGPEFLIYFQGTGAADDSGLPNDRFFAVRPEGSVSTLKIQRTERGDSAVYLCASSPTGLAGGGETQYFGPGTRLLVL.

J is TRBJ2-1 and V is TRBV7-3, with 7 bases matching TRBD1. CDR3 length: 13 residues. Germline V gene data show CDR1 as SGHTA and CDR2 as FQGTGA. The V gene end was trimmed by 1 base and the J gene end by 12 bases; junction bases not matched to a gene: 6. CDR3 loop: CASSLNERGLQFF. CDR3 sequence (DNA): TGTGCCAGCAGCTTAAATGAGAGGGGGCTGCAGTTCTTC.

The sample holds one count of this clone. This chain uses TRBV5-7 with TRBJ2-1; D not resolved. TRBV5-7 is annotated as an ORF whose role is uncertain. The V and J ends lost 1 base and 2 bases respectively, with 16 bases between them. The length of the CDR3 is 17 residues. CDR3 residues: CASSLSNSAITYNEQFF. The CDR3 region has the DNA TGTGCCAGCAGCTTGTCCAACTCCGCGATAACCTACAATGAGCAGTTCTTC.

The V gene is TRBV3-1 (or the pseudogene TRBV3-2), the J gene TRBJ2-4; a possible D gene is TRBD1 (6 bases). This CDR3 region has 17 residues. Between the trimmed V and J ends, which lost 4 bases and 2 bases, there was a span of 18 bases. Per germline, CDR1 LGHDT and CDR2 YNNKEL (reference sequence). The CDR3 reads CASSPTFTGSTKNIQYF. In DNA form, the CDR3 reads TGTGCCAGCAGCCCTACTTTCACAGGGTCGACCAAAAACATTCAGTACTTC.

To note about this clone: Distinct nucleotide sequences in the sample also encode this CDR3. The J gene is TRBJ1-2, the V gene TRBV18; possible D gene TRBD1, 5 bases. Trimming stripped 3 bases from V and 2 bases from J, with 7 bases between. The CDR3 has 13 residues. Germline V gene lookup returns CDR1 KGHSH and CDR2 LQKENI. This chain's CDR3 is CASSPDRNYGYTF. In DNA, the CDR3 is TGTGCCAGCTCACCCGACAGAAACTATGGCTACACCTTC.

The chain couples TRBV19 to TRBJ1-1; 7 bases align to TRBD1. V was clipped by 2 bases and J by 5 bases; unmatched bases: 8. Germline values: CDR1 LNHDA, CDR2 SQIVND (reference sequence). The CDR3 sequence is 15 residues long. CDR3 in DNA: TGTGCCAGTAGTATAAGACAGGGTATACGGACTGAAGCTTTCTTT. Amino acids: CASSIRQGIRTEAFF.

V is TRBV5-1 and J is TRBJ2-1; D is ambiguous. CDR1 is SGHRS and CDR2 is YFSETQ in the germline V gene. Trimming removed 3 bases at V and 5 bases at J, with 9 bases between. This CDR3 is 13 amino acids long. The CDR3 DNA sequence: TGCGCCAGCAGCTGGCTAGAAAACAATGAGCAGTTCTTC. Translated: CASSWLENNEQFF.

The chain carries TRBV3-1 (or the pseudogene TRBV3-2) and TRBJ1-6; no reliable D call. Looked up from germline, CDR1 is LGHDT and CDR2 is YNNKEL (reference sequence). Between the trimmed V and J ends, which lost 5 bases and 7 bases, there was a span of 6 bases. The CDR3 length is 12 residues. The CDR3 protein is CASSTVNSPLHF. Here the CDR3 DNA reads TGTGCCAGCAGCACAGTGAATTCACCCCTCCACTTT.

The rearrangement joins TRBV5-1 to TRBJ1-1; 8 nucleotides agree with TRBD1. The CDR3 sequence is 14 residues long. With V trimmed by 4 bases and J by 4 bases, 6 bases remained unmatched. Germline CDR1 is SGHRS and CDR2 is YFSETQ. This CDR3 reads CASSTSGGTTEAFF. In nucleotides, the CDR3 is TGCGCCAGCAGCACGTCAGGGGGCACCACTGAAGCTTTCTTT. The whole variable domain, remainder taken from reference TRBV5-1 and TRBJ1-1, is KAGVTQTPRYLIKTRGQQVTLSCSPISGHRSVSWYQQTPGQGLQFLFEYFSETQRNKGNFPGRFSGRQFSNSRSEMNVSTLELGDSALYLCASSTSGGTTEAFFGQGTRLTVV.

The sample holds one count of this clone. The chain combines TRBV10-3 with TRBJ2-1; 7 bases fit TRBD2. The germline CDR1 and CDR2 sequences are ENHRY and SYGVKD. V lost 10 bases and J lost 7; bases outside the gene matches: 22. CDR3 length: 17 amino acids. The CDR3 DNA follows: TGTGCCACCAGCAGGGAGTCGGGGGGTAGGGCTATGAATGAGCAGTTCTTC. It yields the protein CATSRESGGRAMNEQFF.

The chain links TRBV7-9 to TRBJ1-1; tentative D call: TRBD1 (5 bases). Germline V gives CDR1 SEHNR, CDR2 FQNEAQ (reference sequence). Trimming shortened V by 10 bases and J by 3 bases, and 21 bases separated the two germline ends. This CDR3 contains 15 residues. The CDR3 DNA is TGTGCCACCGGGGGAGGGCCCCGAGGAGACACTGAAGCTTTCTTT. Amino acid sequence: CATGGGPRGDTEAFF. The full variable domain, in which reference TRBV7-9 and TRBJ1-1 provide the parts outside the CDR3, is DTGVSQNPRHKITKRGQNVTFRCDPISEHNRLYWYRQTLGQGPEFLTYFQNEAQLEKSRLLSDRFSAERPKGSFSTLEIQRTEQGDSAMYLCATGGGPRGDTEAFFGQGTRLTVV.

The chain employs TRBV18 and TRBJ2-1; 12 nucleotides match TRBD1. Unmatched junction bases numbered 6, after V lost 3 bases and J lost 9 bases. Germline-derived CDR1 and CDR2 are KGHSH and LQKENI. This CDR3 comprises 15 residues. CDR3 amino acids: CASSPPGTGGVEQFF. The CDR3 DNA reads TGTGCCAGCTCACCCCCCGGGACAGGGGGCGTTGAGCAGTTCTTC.

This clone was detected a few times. The DNA for the CDR3 is TGTGCCAGTAGCCAGGAATCAACTAATGAAAAACTGTTTTTT. Translating it yields CASSQESTNEKLFF. The chain carries TRBV19 and TRBJ1-4; no firm D call. With 6 bases removed from V and 0 bases from J, the gap between germline ends came to 8 bases. Germline CDR1 and CDR2: LNHDA and SQIVND (reference sequence). CDR3 length: 14 residues.

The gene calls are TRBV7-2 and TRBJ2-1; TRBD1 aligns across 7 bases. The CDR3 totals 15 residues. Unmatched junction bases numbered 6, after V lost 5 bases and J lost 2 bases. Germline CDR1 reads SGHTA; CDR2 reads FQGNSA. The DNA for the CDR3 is TGTGCCAGCAGCCCAGAGGGACAGCCCTACAATGAGCAGTTCTTC. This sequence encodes CASSPEGQPYNEQFF.

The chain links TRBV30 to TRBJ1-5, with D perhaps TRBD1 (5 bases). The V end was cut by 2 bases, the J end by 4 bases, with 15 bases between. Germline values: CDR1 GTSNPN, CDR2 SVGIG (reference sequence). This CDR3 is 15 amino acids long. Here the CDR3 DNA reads TGTGCCTGGAGTCCAACGGGGGGTTGGAATCAGCCCCAGCATTTT. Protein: CAWSPTGGWNQPQHF.

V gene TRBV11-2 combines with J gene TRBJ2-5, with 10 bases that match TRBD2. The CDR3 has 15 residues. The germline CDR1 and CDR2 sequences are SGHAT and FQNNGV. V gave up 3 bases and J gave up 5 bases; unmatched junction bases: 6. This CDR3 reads CASSFSGGPSETQYF. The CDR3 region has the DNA TGTGCCAGCAGCTTTAGCGGGGGGCCCAGTGAGACCCAGTACTTC.

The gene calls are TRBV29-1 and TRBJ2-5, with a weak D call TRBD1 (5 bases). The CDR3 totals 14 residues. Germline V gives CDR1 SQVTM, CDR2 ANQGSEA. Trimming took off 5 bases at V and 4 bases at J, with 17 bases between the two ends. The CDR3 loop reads CSVPRQSGIETQYF. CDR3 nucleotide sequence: TGCAGCGTTCCTAGACAGTCAGGGATAGAGACCCAGTACTTC.

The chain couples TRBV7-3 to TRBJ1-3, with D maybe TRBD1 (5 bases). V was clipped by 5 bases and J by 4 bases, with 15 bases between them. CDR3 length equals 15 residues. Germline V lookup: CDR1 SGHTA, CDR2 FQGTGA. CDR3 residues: CASSESPGPGNTIYF. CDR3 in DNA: TGTGCCAGCAGCGAGAGTCCAGGGCCCGGAAACACCATATATTTT.

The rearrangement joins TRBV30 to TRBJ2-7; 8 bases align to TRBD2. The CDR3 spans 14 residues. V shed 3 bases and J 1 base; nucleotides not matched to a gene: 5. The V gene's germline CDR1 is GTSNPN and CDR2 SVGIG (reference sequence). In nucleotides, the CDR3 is TGTGCCTGGAGAACTAGCGGACTGTCCTACGAGCAGTACTTC. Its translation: CAWRTSGLSYEQYF.

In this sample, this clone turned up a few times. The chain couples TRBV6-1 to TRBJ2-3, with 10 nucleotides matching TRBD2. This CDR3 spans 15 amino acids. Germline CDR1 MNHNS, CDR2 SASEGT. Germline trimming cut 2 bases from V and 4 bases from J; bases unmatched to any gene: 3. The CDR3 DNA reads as TGTGCCAGCAGTGAAAGCGGGGGGGCCTCAGATACGCAGTATTTT. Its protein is CASSESGGASDTQYF.

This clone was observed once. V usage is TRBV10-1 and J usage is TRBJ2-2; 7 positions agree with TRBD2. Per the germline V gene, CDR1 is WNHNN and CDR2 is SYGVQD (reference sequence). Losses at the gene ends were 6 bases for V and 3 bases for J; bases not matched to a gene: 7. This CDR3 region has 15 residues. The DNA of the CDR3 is TGCGCCAGCAGCAGCGGGGCCCGGGACACCGGGGAGCTGTTTTTT. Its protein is CASSSGARDTGELFF.

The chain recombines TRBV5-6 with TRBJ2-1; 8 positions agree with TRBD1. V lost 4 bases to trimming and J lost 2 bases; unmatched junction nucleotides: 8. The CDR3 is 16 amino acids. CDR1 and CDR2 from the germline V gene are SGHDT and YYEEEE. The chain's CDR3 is CASSGLDRETYNEQFF. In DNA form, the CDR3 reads TGTGCCAGCAGCGGATTGGACAGGGAAACCTACAATGAGCAGTTCTTC.

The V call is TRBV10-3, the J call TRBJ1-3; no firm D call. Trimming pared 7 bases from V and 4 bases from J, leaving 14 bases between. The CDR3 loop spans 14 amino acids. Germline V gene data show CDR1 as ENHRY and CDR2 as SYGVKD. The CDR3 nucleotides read TGTGCCATCACCCCCTCGAAAGCCGGAAACACCATATATTTT. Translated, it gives CAITPSKAGNTIYF.

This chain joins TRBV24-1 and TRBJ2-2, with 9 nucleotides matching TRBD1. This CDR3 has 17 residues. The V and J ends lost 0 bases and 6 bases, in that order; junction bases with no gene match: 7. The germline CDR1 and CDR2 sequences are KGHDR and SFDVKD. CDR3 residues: CATSDLHRTGEPGELFF. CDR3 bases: TGTGCCACCAGTGATTTGCATAGGACAGGGGAACCCGGGGAGCTGTTTTTT.

This chain's CDR3 is CASGGPATDTQYF. CDR3 DNA: TGTGCTTCCGGGGGACCAGCAACAGATACGCAGTATTTT. The chain carries TRBV7-2 and TRBJ2-3; D perhaps matches TRBD2 (6 bases). Germline V gene data show CDR1 as SGHTA and CDR2 as FQGNSA. The CDR3 length is 13 residues.

CDR3 sequence: CASSPLQGQGNEQFF. Here the CDR3 DNA reads TGCGCCAGCAGCCCACTTCAGGGACAGGGAAATGAGCAGTTCTTC. V is TRBV4-1 and J is TRBJ2-1, with 9 bases matching TRBD1. The ends lost 4 bases at V and 7 bases at J; junction bases unmatched: 8. The CDR3 is 15 residues long. In germline, CDR1 is MGHRA, CDR2 YSYEKL.

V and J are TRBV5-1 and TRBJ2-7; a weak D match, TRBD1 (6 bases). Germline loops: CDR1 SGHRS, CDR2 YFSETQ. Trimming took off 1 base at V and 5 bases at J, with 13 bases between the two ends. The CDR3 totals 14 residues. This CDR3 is CASSLTGNENEQYF. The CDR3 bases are TGCGCCAGCAGCTTGACAGGGAATGAGAACGAGCAGTACTTC.

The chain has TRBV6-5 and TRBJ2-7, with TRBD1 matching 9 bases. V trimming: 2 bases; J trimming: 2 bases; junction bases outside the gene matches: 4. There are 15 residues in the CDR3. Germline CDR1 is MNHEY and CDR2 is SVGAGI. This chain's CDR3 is CASSYKGQGPYEQYF. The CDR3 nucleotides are TGTGCCAGCAGTTACAAAGGACAGGGGCCCTACGAGCAGTACTTC.